The 8 T cell receptor beta chains listed next were all sequenced from one sample in a study of T cell responses to AZD1222 COVID-19 vaccine. The method was immunoSEQ multiplex PCR; TCRdb's version includes in-frame clones alone and lacks a portion of them. The sample lists 150,000 to 180,000 clones; roughly 90% were seen once. Sequences were derived from peripheral blood, sampled 28 days after the second AZD1222 dose. All receptors come from an adult who received the AZD1222 COVID-19 vaccine.

CDR3 loop: CASSLGTGGALVQPQHF. For the CDR3, the DNA is TGTGCCAGCAGCTTGGGGACAGGGGGCGCTTTAGTTCAGCCCCAGCATTTT. The chain joins TRBV5-6 to TRBJ1-5, with 11 bases fitting TRBD1. CDR1 is SGHDT and CDR2 is YYEEEE in the germline V gene. The CDR3 contains 17 residues. The V and J ends lost 0 bases and 6 bases, in that order; junction bases with no gene match: 8.

This clone showed up just once. The CDR3 sequence is CASTGYRFSTDTQYF. DNA for the CDR3: TGTGCCAGCACGGGTTACCGCTTTAGCACAGATACGCAGTATTTT. The V call is TRBV6-5, the J call TRBJ2-3; D remains unclear. Germline CDR1 reads MNHEY; CDR2 reads SVGAGI. CDR3 length: 15 amino acids. Trimming removed 7 bases from V and 0 bases from J, with 14 bases in between.

The genes are TRBV19 and TRBJ2-2; possibly TRBD1 or TRBD2 for D (5 bases each). Germline V CDR1 and CDR2: LNHDA, SQIVND (reference sequence). The germline V and J ends were trimmed by 11 bases and 3 bases, with 10 bases remaining between them. The CDR3 contains 12 residues. For the CDR3, the DNA is TGTGCCGGAGGCAGGGACACCGGGGAGCTGTTTTTT. Translated: CAGGRDTGELFF.

As to this clone: One end of the junction fails to match germline, which may point to a read error. The J gene is TRBJ2-5, the V gene TRBV7-7; TRBD2 agrees at 13 bases. There are 16 residues in the CDR3. Germline CDR1 SSHAT, CDR2 FNYEAQ (reference sequence). Here the CDR3 DNA reads TGTGCTAGCAGCCCACTAGCGGGAGGGCCGGGAGAGACCCAGTACTTC. Translating it yields CASSPLAGGPGETQYF.

V and J are TRBV7-3 and TRBJ1-1; D is uncertain. The CDR3 length is 14 residues. V lost 5 bases and J lost 1, with 11 bases in between. Germline V gives CDR1 SGHTA, CDR2 FQGTGA. The chain's CDR3 is CASSPNPANTEAFF. The CDR3 DNA follows: TGTGCCAGCAGCCCCAATCCGGCGAACACTGAAGCTTTCTTT.

This chain links TRBV28 with TRBJ1-6; 11 bases are a match to TRBD1. Germline V lookup: CDR1 MDHEN, CDR2 SYDVKM. This CDR3 has 19 residues. After removal of 7 bases from V and 3 bases from J, the junction contained 14 bases not matched to a gene. CDR3 residues: CASNRLGQGASFYNSPLHF. The CDR3 region has the DNA TGTGCCAGCAACCGTCTCGGACAGGGGGCCTCTTTCTATAATTCACCCCTCCACTTT.

This rearrangement joins TRBV14 to TRBJ1-2; D not certain. This CDR3 spans 15 amino acids. V was shortened by 2 bases and J by 1 base, with 11 bases between the two germline ends. CDR1 SGHDN and CDR2 FVKESK come from the germline V gene. CDR3 sequence (DNA): TGTGCCAGCAGCCAATTGGACGGTGGTAACTATGGCTACACCTTC. As protein: CASSQLDGGNYGYTF.

The chain combines TRBV5-1 with TRBJ2-7, with no clear D. V was trimmed by 2 bases and J by 3 bases, leaving 9 bases between them. CDR1 and CDR2 (germline): SGHRS, YFSETQ. CDR3 length: 13 amino acids. CDR3 bases: TGCGCCAGCAGCTTTAATCCTGGCTACGAGCAGTACTTC. Translating gives CASSFNPGYEQYF.